The T cell receptor beta chain under discussion was sequenced for a study of CD8+ T cells in alopecia areata. This clone occurred a few times. Sequencing relied on a cDNA template that was reverse transcribed from extracted RNA. Assay: immunoSEQ multiplex PCR; the TCRdb copy retains only in-frame clones and omits some. Of fewer than 150,000 clones in the sample, roughly four fifths were seen once. Treatment reported: oral pan-JAK inhibitor, 5-10 mg twice daily. This clonotype was obtained from a human donor with alopecia areata. Sample: CD8+ T cells sorted from blood, taken at week 4, from a patient treated with tofacitinib.

DNA of the CDR3: TGTGCCAGCAGCTTAGAGGAGACAGTTACCTACAATGAGCAGTTCTTC. It encodes CASSLEETVTYNEQFF. V is TRBV7-9 and J is TRBJ2-1, with D perhaps matching TRBD1 (5 bases). The ends were cut back, 1 base at V and 2 bases at J, with 12 bases in the middle. The V gene's germline CDR1 is SEHNR and CDR2 FQNEAQ (reference sequence). The CDR3 is made up of 16 amino acids.